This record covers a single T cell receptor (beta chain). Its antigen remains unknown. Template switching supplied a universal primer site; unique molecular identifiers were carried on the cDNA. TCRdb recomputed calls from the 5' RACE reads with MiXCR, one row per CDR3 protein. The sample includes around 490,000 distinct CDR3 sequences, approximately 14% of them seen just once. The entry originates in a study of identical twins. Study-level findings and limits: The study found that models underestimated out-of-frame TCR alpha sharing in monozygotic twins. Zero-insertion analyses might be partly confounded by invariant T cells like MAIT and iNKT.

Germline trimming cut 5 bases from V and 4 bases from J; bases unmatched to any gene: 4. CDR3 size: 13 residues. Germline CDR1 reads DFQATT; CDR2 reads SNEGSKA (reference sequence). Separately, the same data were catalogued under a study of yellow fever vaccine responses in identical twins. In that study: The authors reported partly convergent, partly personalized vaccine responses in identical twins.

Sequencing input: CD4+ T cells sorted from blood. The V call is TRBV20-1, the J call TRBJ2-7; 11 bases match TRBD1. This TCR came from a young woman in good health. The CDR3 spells CSAEDRGRYEQYF. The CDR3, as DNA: TGCAGTGCTGAGGACAGGGGGCGGTACGAGCAGTACTTC.